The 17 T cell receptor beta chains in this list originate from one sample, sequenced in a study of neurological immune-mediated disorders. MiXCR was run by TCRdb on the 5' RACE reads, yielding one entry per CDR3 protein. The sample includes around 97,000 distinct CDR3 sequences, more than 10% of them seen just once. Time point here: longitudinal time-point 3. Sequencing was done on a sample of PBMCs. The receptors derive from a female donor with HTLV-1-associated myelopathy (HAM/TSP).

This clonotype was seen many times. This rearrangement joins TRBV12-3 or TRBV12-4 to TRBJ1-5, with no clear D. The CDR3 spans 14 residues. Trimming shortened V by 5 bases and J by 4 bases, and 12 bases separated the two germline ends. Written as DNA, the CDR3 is TGTGCCAGCAGTCCGGACCCCCCGAATCAGCCCCAGCATTTT. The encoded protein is CASSPDPPNQPQHF.

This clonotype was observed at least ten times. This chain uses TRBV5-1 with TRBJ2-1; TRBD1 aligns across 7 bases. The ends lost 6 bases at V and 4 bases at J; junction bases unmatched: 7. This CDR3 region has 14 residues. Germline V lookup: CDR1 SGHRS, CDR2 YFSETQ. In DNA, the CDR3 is TGCGCCAGCACGGGGACAGATTTATACAATGAGCAGTTCTTC. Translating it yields CASTGTDLYNEQFF.

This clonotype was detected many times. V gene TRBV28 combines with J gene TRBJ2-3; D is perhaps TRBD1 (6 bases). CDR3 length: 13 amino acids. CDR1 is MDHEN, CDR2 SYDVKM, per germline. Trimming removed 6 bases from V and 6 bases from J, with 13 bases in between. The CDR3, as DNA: TGTGCCAGCAGCCGATCAGGGGCCGATACGCAGTATTTT. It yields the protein CASSRSGADTQYF.

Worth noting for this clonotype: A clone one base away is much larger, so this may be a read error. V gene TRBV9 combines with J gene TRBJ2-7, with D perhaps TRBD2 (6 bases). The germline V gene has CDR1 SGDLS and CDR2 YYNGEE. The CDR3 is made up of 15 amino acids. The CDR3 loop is CASSSSVGSPYEQCF. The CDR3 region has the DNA TGTGCCAGCAGCTCTAGCGTAGGCTCTCCCTACGAGCAGTGCTTC.

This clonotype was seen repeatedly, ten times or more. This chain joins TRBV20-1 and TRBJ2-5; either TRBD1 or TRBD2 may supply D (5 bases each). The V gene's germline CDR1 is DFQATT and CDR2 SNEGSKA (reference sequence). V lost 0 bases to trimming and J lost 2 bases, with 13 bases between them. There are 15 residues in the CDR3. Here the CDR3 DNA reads TGCAGTGCTAGAGAGAGGGACGGCTATCAAGAGACCCAGTACTTC. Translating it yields CSARERDGYQETQYF.

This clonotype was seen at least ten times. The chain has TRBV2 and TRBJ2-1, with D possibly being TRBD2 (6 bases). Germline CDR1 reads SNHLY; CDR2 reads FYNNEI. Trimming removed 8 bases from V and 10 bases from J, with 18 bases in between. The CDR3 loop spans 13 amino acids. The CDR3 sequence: CASLRDHPREQFF. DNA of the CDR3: TGTGCCAGCCTGCGGGACCACCCTCGGGAGCAGTTCTTC.

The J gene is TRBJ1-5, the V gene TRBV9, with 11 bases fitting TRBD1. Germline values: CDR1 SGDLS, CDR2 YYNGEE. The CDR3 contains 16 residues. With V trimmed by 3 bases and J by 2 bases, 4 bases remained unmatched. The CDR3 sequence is CASSGDRGVGNQPQHF. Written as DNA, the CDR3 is TGTGCCAGCAGCGGGGACAGGGGGGTGGGCAATCAGCCCCAGCATTTT.

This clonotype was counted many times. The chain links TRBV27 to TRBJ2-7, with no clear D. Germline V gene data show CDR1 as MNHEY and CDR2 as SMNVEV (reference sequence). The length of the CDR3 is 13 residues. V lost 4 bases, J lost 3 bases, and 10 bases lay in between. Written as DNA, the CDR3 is TGTGCCAGCAGTTGGGCAGCAAACTACGAGCAGTACTTC. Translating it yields CASSWAANYEQYF.

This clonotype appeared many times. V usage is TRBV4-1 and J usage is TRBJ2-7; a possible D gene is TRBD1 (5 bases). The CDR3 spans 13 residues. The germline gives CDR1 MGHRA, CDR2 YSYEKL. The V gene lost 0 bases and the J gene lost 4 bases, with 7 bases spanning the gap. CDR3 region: CASSQERQYEQYF. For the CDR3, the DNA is TGCGCCAGCAGCCAAGAGAGACAGTACGAGCAGTACTTC.

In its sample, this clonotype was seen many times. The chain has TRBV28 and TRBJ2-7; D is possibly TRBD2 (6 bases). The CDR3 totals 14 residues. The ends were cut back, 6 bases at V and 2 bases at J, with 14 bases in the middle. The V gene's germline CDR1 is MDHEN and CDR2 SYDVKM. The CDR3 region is CASSPWGEAYEQYF. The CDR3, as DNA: TGTGCCAGCAGCCCCTGGGGGGAAGCCTACGAGCAGTACTTC.

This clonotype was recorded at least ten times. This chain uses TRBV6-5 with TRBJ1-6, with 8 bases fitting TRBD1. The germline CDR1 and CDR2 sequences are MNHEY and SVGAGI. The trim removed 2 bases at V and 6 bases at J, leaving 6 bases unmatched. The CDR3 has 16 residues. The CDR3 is CASSYTLQGGNSPLHF. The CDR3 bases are TGTGCCAGCAGTTACACGTTACAGGGGGGTAATTCACCCCTCCACTTT.

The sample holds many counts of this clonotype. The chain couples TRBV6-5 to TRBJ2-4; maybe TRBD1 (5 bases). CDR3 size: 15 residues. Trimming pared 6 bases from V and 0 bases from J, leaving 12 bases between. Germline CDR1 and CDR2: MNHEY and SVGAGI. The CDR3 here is CASRVTGLAKNIQYF. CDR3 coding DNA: TGTGCCAGCAGAGTAACAGGTTTAGCCAAAAACATTCAGTACTTC.

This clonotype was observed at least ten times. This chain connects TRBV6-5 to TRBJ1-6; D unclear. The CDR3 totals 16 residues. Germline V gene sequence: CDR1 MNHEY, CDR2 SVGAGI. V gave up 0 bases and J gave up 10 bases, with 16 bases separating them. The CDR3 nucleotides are TGTGCCAGCAGTTACTCGTTGACTTTAGGGCAGTCACCCCTCCACTTT. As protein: CASSYSLTLGQSPLHF.

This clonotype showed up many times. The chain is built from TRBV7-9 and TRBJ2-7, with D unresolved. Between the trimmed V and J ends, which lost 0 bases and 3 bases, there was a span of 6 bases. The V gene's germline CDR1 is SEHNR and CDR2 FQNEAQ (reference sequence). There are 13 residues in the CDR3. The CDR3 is CASSLARGYEQYF. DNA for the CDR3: TGTGCCAGCAGCTTAGCTCGAGGCTACGAGCAGTACTTC.

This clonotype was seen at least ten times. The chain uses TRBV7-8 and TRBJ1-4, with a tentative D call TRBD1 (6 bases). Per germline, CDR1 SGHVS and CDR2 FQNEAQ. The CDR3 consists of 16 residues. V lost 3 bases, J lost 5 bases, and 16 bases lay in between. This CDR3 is CASSLTPGQGNEKLFF. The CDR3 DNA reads TGTGCCAGCAGCTTGACGCCGGGACAAGGGAATGAAAAACTGTTTTTT.

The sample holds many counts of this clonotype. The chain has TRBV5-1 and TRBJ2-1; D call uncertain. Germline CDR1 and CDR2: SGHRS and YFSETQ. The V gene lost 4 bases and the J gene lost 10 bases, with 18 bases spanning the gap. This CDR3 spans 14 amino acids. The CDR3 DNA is TGCGCCAGCAGCGAACGCCCAGACCAGCCGGAGCAGTTCTTC. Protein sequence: CASSERPDQPEQFF.

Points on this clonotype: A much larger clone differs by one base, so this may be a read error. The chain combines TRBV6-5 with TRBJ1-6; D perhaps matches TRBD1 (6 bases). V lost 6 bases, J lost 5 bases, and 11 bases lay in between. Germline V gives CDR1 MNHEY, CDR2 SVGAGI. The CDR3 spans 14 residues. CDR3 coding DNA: TGTGCCAGCAGCTGGGACATGGATAATTCACCCCTCCACTTT. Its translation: CASSWDMDNSPLHF.